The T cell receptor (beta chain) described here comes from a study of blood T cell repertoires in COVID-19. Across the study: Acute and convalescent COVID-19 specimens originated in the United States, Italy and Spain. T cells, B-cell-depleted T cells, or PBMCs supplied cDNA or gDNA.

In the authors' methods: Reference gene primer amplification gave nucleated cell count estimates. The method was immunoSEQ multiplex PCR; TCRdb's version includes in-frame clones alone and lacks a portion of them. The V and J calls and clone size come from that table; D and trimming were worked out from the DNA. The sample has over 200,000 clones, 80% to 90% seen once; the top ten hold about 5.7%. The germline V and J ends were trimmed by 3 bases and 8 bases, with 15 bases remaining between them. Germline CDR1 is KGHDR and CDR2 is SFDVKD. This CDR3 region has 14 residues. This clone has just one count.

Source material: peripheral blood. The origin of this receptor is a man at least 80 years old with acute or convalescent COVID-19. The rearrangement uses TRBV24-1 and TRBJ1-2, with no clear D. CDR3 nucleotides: TGTGCCACCAGTGATCCATTGTGGGAGTGGGGCTACACCTTC. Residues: CATSDPLWEWGYTF.